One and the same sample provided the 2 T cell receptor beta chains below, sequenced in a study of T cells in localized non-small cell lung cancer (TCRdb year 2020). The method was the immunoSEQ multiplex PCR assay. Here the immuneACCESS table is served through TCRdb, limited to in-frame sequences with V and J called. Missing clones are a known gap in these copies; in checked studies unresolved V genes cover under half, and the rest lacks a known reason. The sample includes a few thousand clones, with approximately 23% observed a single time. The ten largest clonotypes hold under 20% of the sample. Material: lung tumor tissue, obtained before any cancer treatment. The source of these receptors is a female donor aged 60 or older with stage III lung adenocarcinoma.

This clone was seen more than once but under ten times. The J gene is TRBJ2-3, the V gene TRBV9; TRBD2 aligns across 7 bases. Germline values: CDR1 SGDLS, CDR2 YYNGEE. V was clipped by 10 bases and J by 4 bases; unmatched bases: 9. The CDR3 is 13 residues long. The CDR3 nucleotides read TGTGCCGGGGGTTTTGCGGGAGCAGATACGCAGTATTTT. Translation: CAGGFAGADTQYF.

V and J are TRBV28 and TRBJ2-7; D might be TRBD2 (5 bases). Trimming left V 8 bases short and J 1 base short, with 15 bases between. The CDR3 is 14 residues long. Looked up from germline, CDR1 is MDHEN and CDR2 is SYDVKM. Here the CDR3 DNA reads TGTGCCAGCCACAGACCAGGAGGATCCTACGAGCAGTACTTC. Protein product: CASHRPGGSYEQYF.